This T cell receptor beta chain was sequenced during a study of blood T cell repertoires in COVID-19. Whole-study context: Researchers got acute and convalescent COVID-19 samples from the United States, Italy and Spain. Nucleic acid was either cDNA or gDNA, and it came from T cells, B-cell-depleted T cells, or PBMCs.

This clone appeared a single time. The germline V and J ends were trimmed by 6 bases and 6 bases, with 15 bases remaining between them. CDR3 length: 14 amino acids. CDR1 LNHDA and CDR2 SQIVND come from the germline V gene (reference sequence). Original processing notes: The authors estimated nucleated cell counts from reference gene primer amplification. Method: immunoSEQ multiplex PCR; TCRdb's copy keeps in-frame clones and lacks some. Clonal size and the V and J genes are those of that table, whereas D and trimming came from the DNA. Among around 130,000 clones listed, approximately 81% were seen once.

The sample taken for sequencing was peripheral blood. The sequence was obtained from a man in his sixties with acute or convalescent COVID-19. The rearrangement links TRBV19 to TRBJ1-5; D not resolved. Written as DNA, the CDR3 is TGTGCCAGTAGGACGATCACCGAGGGTCAGCCCCAGCATTTT. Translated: CASRTITEGQPQHF.